This entry lists 9 T cell receptor beta chains sequenced from one sample in a study of post-analysis software for immune sequencing data. Overall study results and limits: Patients carried several TRBV segments more frequently than controls did, and TRBV5-6, TRBV5-1 and TRBV20-1 were among them.

What these receptors recognize is not known. Researchers reported that TCR beta cDNA libraries carried unique molecular identifiers. One entry per CDR3 protein results from TCRdb running MiXCR on the PCR reads. The sample yields roughly 200,000 distinct CDR3 sequences, over 25% seen once. Material for sequencing was blood. These receptors originate from a girl aged 2 to 17 with multiple sclerosis.

There are many counts of this clonotype. The V call is TRBV3-1, the J call TRBJ2-7; 14 nucleotides align to TRBD2. The CDR3 runs to 16 residues. The germline V gene encodes CDR1 LGHDT and CDR2 YNNKEL (reference sequence). The J segment lost 4 bases and the V segment lost 0 bases, leaving 2 bases of the junction unmatched. The CDR3 DNA is TGTGCCAGCAGCCAAGAAGGGACTAGCGGGAGTTACGAGCAGTACTTC. This codes for CASSQEGTSGSYEQYF.

This clonotype was detected ten times or more. The chain is built from TRBV28 and TRBJ2-7; 10 positions match TRBD2. V trimming: 7 bases; J trimming: 3 bases; junction bases outside the gene matches: 9. The CDR3 length is 15 residues. Looked up from germline, CDR1 is MDHEN and CDR2 is SYDVKM. The CDR3 reads CASTLRLAGDYEQYF. Written as DNA, the CDR3 is TGTGCCAGCACCCTAAGGCTAGCGGGAGACTACGAGCAGTACTTC.

Comment on this clonotype: The junction shows a germline mismatch at one end, possibly a read error. V gene TRBV5-1 combines with J gene TRBJ2-7; 9 bases are a match to TRBD1. Germline CDR1 reads SGHRS; CDR2 reads YFSETQ. The CDR3 consists of 15 residues. The CDR3 sequence: CASSLARTGAYGQYF. The CDR3, as DNA: TGCGCCAGCAGCTTGGCCCGGACAGGGGCCTACGGGCAGTACTTC.

This clonotype came up a few times. The chain recombines TRBV5-1 with TRBJ1-1, with D unclear. CDR3 size: 14 residues. CDR1 SGHRS and CDR2 YFSETQ come from the germline V gene. The ends were cut back, 1 base at V and 7 bases at J, with 14 bases in the middle. This CDR3 is CASSLTNPGDEAFF. In DNA, the CDR3 is TGCGCCAGCAGCTTGACAAACCCCGGGGATGAAGCTTTCTTT. Full variable domain (remainder filled in from reference TRBV5-1 and TRBJ1-1): KAGVTQTPRYLIKTRGQQVTLSCSPISGHRSVSWYQQTPGQGLQFLFEYFSETQRNKGNFPGRFSGRQFSNSRSEMNVSTLELGDSALYLCASSLTNPGDEAFFGQGTRLTVV.

This chain joins TRBV28 and TRBJ2-7; 7 nucleotides align to TRBD2. Germline CDR1 reads MDHEN; CDR2 reads SYDVKM. The CDR3 spans 14 residues. The V segment lost 7 bases and the J segment 4 bases; nucleotides outside the gene matches: 10. CDR3 sequence (DNA): TGTGCCAGCAAGACTAACGGCGGGAGTTACGAGCAGTACTTC. Translation: CASKTNGGSYEQYF.

This clonotype was seen a few times. The V call is TRBV20-1, the J call TRBJ1-5, with D tentatively TRBD1 (5 bases). The CDR3 spans 17 residues. The germline gives CDR1 DFQATT, CDR2 SNEGSKA (reference sequence). V lost 5 bases and J 3 bases, leaving 23 bases between the germline ends. CDR3 DNA: TGCAGTGCTGCCCCGAGGATTGGAGGGGAGATCAATCAGCCCCAGCATTTT. It encodes CSAAPRIGGEINQPQHF.

The chain joins TRBV7-3 to TRBJ2-7; D possibly corresponds to TRBD1 (6 bases). The germline gives CDR1 SGHTA, CDR2 FQGTGA. This CDR3 spans 16 amino acids. V was shortened by 2 bases and J by 2 bases, with 16 bases between the two germline ends. CDR3 bases: TGTGCCAGCAGCTTAGGGGGCGAGCCGGGGACCTACGAGCAGTACTTC. Translation: CASSLGGEPGTYEQYF.

This clonotype was seen many times. The gene calls are TRBV20-1 and TRBJ2-7; D unresolved. This CDR3 is built from 15 residues. Germline V gene sequence: CDR1 DFQATT, CDR2 SNEGSKA (reference sequence). V was shortened by 7 bases and J by 4 bases, with 23 bases between the two germline ends. CDR3 amino acids: CSGIDSKLVGYEQYF. In nucleotides, the CDR3 is TGCAGTGGCATAGACTCGAAGCTAGTGGGGTACGAGCAGTACTTC.

This clonotype was found a few times. V and J are TRBV13 and TRBJ2-3; a possible D gene is TRBD1 (5 bases). Trimming shortened V by 0 bases and J by 2 bases, and 9 bases separated the two germline ends. Looked up from germline, CDR1 is PRHDT and CDR2 is FYEKMQ (reference sequence). There are 15 residues in the CDR3. The CDR3 DNA reads as TGTGCCAGCAGCTTAGGCTTAGGGGCCACAGATACGCAGTATTTT. As protein: CASSLGLGATDTQYF.